These 21 T cell receptor beta chains were all obtained from the same sample, sequenced in a study of blood T cell repertoires in COVID-19. Repertoires were generated with immunoSEQ multiplex PCR, while TCRdb's copy carries only in-frame clones and drops some. Counted here are under 300,000 clones, 84% occurring once; the ten biggest clones make up about 1.6%. Sequenced material: peripheral blood. These receptors were obtained from a middle-aged woman who had recovered from COVID-19.

The chain links TRBV7-7 to TRBJ1-3; D ambiguous. Germline CDR1 and CDR2: SSHAT and FNYEAQ (reference sequence). The CDR3 is 14 residues long. The V gene lost 5 bases and the J gene lost 0 bases, with 8 bases spanning the gap. The DNA for the CDR3 is TGTGCCAGCAGCCCGGGATCCTCTGGAAACACCATATATTTT. It specifies CASSPGSSGNTIYF.

The CDR3 region has the DNA TGTGCCAGCAGCCATCAATCGGGACAGGGGGCCGTTGAGCAGTTCTTC. This sequence encodes CASSHQSGQGAVEQFF. V and J are TRBV11-3 and TRBJ2-1; 12 bases map to TRBD1. V lost 5 bases and J lost 9; bases outside the gene matches: 11. The V gene's germline CDR1 is SGHNT and CDR2 YENEEA. This CDR3 has 16 residues. Drawing the rest from reference TRBV11-3 and TRBJ2-1, the complete variable domain is EAGVVQSPRYKIIEKKQPVAFWCNPISGHNTLYWYLQNLGQGPELLIRYENEEAVDDSQLPKDRFSAERLKGVDSTLKIQPAELGDSAVYLCASSHQSGQGAVEQFFGPGTRLTVL.

The rearrangement joins TRBV18 to TRBJ2-1, with 9 bases identical to TRBD1. The CDR3 is made up of 14 amino acids. After removal of 3 bases from V and 8 bases from J, the junction contained 5 bases not matched to a gene. Germline CDR1 reads KGHSH; CDR2 reads LQKENI. CDR3 in DNA: TGTGCCAGCTCACCGGACAGGGGCAACGATGAGCAGTTCTTC. Protein sequence: CASSPDRGNDEQFF.

The chain uses TRBV7-2 and TRBJ2-3, with TRBD2 as a possible D gene (5 bases). V lost 9 bases and J lost 3, with 10 bases in between. CDR3 length equals 12 residues. The germline CDR1 and CDR2 sequences are SGHTA and FQGNSA. Here the CDR3 reads CASLGATDTQYF. The CDR3 DNA is TGTGCCAGTTTGGGAGCGACAGATACGCAGTATTTT.

The chain combines TRBV5-5 with TRBJ1-1; D might be TRBD1 (6 bases). Trimming cost V 7 bases and J 1 base, with 17 bases left between them. This CDR3 has 15 amino acids. Germline lookup yields CDR1 SGHKS and CDR2 YYEKEE (reference sequence). In DNA, the CDR3 is TGTGCCAGCCGGACAGAGTCCAGACAGAACACTGAAGCTTTCTTT. It translates to CASRTESRQNTEAFF.

This chain connects TRBV5-6 to TRBJ2-7, with D possibly matching TRBD2 (6 bases). The CDR3 length is 15 residues. V was pared by 4 bases and J by 0 bases, with 14 bases between. The germline CDR1 and CDR2 sequences are SGHDT and YYEEEE. The CDR3 is CASSPGRGSSYEQYF. For the CDR3, the DNA is TGTGCCAGCAGCCCCGGCCGGGGGTCCTCCTACGAGCAGTACTTC.

The chain couples TRBV5-1 to TRBJ2-7; possibly TRBD2 for D (6 bases). Germline values: CDR1 SGHRS, CDR2 YFSETQ. The CDR3 totals 16 residues. The V and J ends lost 0 bases and 1 base respectively, with 14 bases between them. Here the CDR3 reads CASSLGSGLGSYEQYF. The DNA for the CDR3 is TGCGCCAGCAGCTTGGGGAGCGGGTTGGGGTCCTACGAGCAGTACTTC.

The chain uses TRBV19 and TRBJ2-1; D remains ambiguous. Trimming left V 1 base short and J 3 bases short, with 10 bases between. The germline CDR1 and CDR2 sequences are LNHDA and SQIVND (reference sequence). The CDR3 sequence is 15 residues long. For the CDR3, the DNA is TGTGCCAGTAGTATAGGTCTCAGGCGCTACAATGAGCAGTTCTTC. The encoded protein is CASSIGLRRYNEQFF. The full variable domain, completed using reference TRBV19 and TRBJ2-1, is DGGITQSPKYLFRKEGQNVTLSCEQNLNHDAMYWYRQDPGQGLRLIYYSQIVNDFQKGDIAEGYSVSREKKESFPLTVTSAQKNPTAFYLCASSIGLRRYNEQFFGPGTRLTVL.

V gene TRBV6-6 combines with J gene TRBJ2-7, with TRBD1 identical over 7 bases. J was trimmed by 6 bases and V by 8 bases; bases with no gene match: 13. The CDR3 has 14 residues. Germline CDR1 is MNHNY and CDR2 is SVGAGI (reference sequence). In DNA, the CDR3 is TGTGCCAGCCGTTTCCCCGGGACAGAGTCCGAGCAGTACTTC. It is translated as CASRFPGTESEQYF.

The sample holds a few counts of this clone. V is TRBV6-6 and J is TRBJ2-7; 7 positions match TRBD1. V dropped 4 bases and J dropped 4; count of bases not matched to a gene: 4. Germline CDR1 is MNHNY and CDR2 is SVGAGI (reference sequence). The CDR3 is made up of 13 amino acids. CDR3 residues: CASSFPGQYEQYF. CDR3 coding DNA: TGTGCCAGCAGTTTCCCGGGACAGTACGAGCAGTACTTC.

V and J are TRBV4-1 and TRBJ1-2; TRBD1 might be the D (6 bases). Germline V gives CDR1 MGHRA, CDR2 YSYEKL. The V end lost 4 bases, the J end lost 4 bases, and 16 bases lay between the germline ends. CDR3 length: 15 residues. CDR3 loop: CASSPDTGQVYGYTF. The CDR3 region has the DNA TGCGCCAGCAGCCCGGATACAGGGCAGGTCTATGGCTACACCTTC.

The chain carries TRBV5-1 and TRBJ2-5; TRBD2 agrees at 9 bases. The CDR3 is 16 amino acids. Germline V gives CDR1 SGHRS, CDR2 YFSETQ. V was clipped by 0 bases and J by 5 bases; unmatched bases: 8. The CDR3, as DNA: TGCGCCAGCAGCTTGGAGGGCGGGGGGGCAGGGGAGACCCAGTACTTC. Translated: CASSLEGGGAGETQYF.

The chain uses TRBV18 and TRBJ1-2; D ambiguous. The CDR3 consists of 12 residues. V lost 3 bases and J lost 8, with 10 bases in between. Germline assignment: CDR1 KGHSH and CDR2 LQKENI. CDR3 protein: CASSPRSGGYTF. The CDR3 bases are TGTGCCAGCTCACCTCGGAGCGGGGGCTACACCTTC.

The chain recombines TRBV27 with TRBJ1-1; 9 nucleotides agree with TRBD1. There are 16 residues in the CDR3. With 5 bases clipped from V and 3 bases from J, the junction kept 10 bases outside the gene matches. Germline V CDR1 and CDR2: MNHEY, SMNVEV (reference sequence). The CDR3 sequence: CASSTTGQGRHTEAFF. Here the CDR3 DNA reads TGTGCCAGCAGTACCACGGGACAGGGAAGGCACACTGAAGCTTTCTTT.

The chain recombines TRBV28 with TRBJ1-1; 9 nucleotides align to TRBD1. The CDR3 is 14 amino acids. In germline, CDR1 is MDHEN, CDR2 SYDVKM. J lost 4 bases, V lost 2 bases, and 2 bases had no gene match. The CDR3 DNA sequence: TGTGCCAGCAGTTTAACGACAGGGGGCACTGAAGCTTTCTTT. This codes for CASSLTTGGTEAFF.

The chain combines TRBV27 with TRBJ2-1; possible D gene TRBD2, 6 bases. Germline CDR1 and CDR2: MNHEY and SMNVEV (reference sequence). V was cut by 6 bases and J by 2 bases, with 14 bases left in between. This CDR3 is built from 15 residues. CDR3 amino acids: CASRVTSRAYNEQFF. Written as DNA, the CDR3 is TGTGCCAGCAGGGTAACTAGCAGGGCCTACAATGAGCAGTTCTTC.

V and J are TRBV3-1 (or the pseudogene TRBV3-2) and TRBJ2-1; D perhaps matches TRBD1 (6 bases). Germline lookup yields CDR1 LGHDT and CDR2 YNNKEL (reference sequence). The V end lost 4 bases, the J end lost 13 bases, and 20 bases lay between the germline ends. The CDR3 is 14 residues long. CDR3 nucleotide sequence: TGTGCCAGCAGCCCCTCGACACCGGGACACGACCAGTTCTTC. It codes for CASSPSTPGHDQFF.

The genes are TRBV10-3 and TRBJ2-3; a weak D match, TRBD1 (6 bases). Germline CDR1 is ENHRY and CDR2 is SYGVKD. CDR3 size: 15 residues. V was trimmed by 2 bases and J by 5 bases, leaving 14 bases between them. The CDR3 nucleotides read TGTGCCATCAGTGAGACAGGGAATGGAGGAGATACGCAGTATTTT. Translating it yields CAISETGNGGDTQYF.

The chain joins TRBV19 to TRBJ1-5; 7 bases match TRBD1. V shed 4 bases and J 3 bases; nucleotides not matched to a gene: 3. CDR1 and CDR2 (germline): LNHDA, SQIVND (reference sequence). The CDR3 sequence is 14 residues long. In nucleotides, the CDR3 is TGTGCCAGTAGTAACACAGGGGACAATCAGCCCCAGCATTTT. It yields the protein CASSNTGDNQPQHF.

V gene TRBV30 combines with J gene TRBJ1-1; D not certain. V was shortened by 5 bases and J by 8 bases, with 15 bases between the two germline ends. CDR1 GTSNPN and CDR2 SVGIG come from the germline V gene (reference sequence). The CDR3 length is 12 residues. CDR3 residues: CAWVIGVKEAFF. In DNA form, the CDR3 reads TGTGCCTGGGTTATCGGGGTCAAAGAAGCTTTCTTT.

The rearrangement uses TRBV5-1 and TRBJ2-3, with 9 nucleotides matching TRBD2. CDR1 and CDR2 (germline): SGHRS, YFSETQ. The CDR3 totals 15 residues. The junction had 7 bases not matched to a gene; V was cut back by 4 bases and J by 4 bases. The CDR3 spells CASSLGTSSADTQYF. The DNA of the CDR3 is TGCGCCAGCAGCCTCGGGACTAGCAGCGCAGATACGCAGTATTTT.